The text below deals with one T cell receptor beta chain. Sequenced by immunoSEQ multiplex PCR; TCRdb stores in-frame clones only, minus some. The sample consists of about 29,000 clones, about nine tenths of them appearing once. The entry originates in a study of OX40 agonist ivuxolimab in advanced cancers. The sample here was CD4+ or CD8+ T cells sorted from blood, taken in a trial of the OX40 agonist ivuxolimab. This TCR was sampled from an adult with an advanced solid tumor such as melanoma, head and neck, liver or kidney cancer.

DNA for the CDR3: TGTGCCTGGAGAGGAGGGATGGGCGGCTACACCTTC. Encoded protein: CAWRGGMGGYTF. The chain joins TRBV30 to TRBJ1-2; D is ambiguous. Germline lookup yields CDR1 GTSNPN and CDR2 SVGIG (reference sequence). Trimming left V 3 bases short and J 8 bases short, with 13 bases between. This CDR3 is 12 amino acids long.